The 16 T cell receptor beta chains given below trace back to one sample, sequenced in a study of T cells expressing NK-cell markers. TCRdb reworked the 5' RACE reads into one entry per CDR3 protein, no DNA. With some 110,000 distinct CDR3 sequences in the sample, the ten largest clones hold less than 20%. Sample: blood T cells: a sorted CD56 or NKG2C T cell subset, CD4+ or CD8+ T cells, or bulk PBMC T cells (not recorded which). The receptors come from a woman between 18 and 69 years old in good health.

The rearrangement uses TRBV19 and TRBJ2-1; no DNA is available, so the TRBD2 call from TCRdb remains unchecked. This CDR3 contains 16 residues. CDR1 and CDR2 from the germline V gene are LNHDA and SQIVND (reference sequence). The CDR3 is CASSSREGLSYNEQFF. The variable domain in full, with the rest retrieved from reference TRBV19 and TRBJ2-1, is DGGITQSPKYLFRKEGQNVTLSCEQNLNHDAMYWYRQDPGQGLRLIYYSQIVNDFQKGDIAEGYSVSREKKESFPLTVTSAQKNPTAFYLCASSSREGLSYNEQFFGPGTRLTVL.

The chain recombines TRBV5-6 with TRBJ2-7; the D call of TRBD1 rests on TCRdb alone, since no DNA is present to check it. This CDR3 spans 14 amino acids. Germline V gene data show CDR1 as SGHDT and CDR2 as YYEEEE. The CDR3: CASSFIGPVGEQYF.

J is TRBJ2-7 and V is TRBV19; TCRdb reports TRBD2, a call that lacks DNA to check it against. The length of the CDR3 is 15 residues. CDR1 and CDR2 (germline): LNHDA, SQIVND (reference sequence). The CDR3 is CASSVGSSGYYEQYF.

The V call is TRBV30, the J call TRBJ2-4. The germline CDR1 and CDR2 sequences are GTSNPN and SVGIG (reference sequence). CDR3 length: 12 residues. This chain's CDR3 is CAWSSAKNIQYF.

The chain employs TRBV29-1 and TRBJ2-2. CDR3 length: 14 amino acids. The germline V gene has CDR1 SQVTM and CDR2 ANQGSEA. The CDR3 is CSVEDRGNTGELFF.

The rearrangement links TRBV30 to TRBJ2-2; TCRdb indicates TRBD2, and absent DNA this call remains unverified. CDR1 and CDR2 from the germline V gene are GTSNPN and SVGIG (reference sequence). The CDR3 consists of 14 residues. The CDR3 spells CAWSTGPQGGELFF.

The V gene is TRBV20-1, the J gene TRBJ2-2. The CDR3 consists of 15 residues. Germline values: CDR1 DFQATT, CDR2 SNEGSKA (reference sequence). The CDR3 here is CSARNGPLNTGELFF.

J is TRBJ1-6 and V is TRBV18. Germline V CDR1 and CDR2: KGHSH, LQKENI. This CDR3 contains 16 residues. The CDR3 spells CASSREHTFYNSPLHF.

The chain combines TRBV12-3 or TRBV12-4 with TRBJ2-1. CDR3 length equals 13 residues. CDR3 sequence: CASSTPPDNEQFF.

The V call is TRBV7-9, the J call TRBJ1-2. The CDR3 sequence is 14 residues long. CDR1 and CDR2 from the germline V gene are SEHNR and FQNEAQ (reference sequence). This chain's CDR3 is CASSEALGPYGYTF.

V gene TRBV6-2 or TRBV6-3 combines with J gene TRBJ2-7; the D call of TRBD2 rests on TCRdb alone, since no DNA is present to check it. The germline V gene encodes CDR1 MNHEY and CDR2 SVGEGT. CDR3 length equals 15 residues. The CDR3 spells CASSYPTGTPYEQYF.

The gene calls are TRBV20-1 and TRBJ2-1; the TRBD2 assignment by TCRdb is unverifiable without DNA. Germline V gene sequence: CDR1 DFQATT, CDR2 SNEGSKA (reference sequence). The CDR3 is 14 amino acids. The CDR3 here is CSASGRLGVNEQFF.

The gene calls are TRBV11-2 and TRBJ2-2; TCRdb returns TRBD2, unconfirmable since there is no DNA. The CDR3 loop spans 17 amino acids. Germline V gives CDR1 SGHAT, CDR2 FQNNGV. CDR3 in amino acids: CASSPWAQSANTGELFF.

The rearrangement links TRBV12-3 or TRBV12-4 to TRBJ2-3; lacking DNA, the TRBD2 call made by TCRdb goes unchecked. The CDR3 length is 15 residues. CDR3 sequence: CASSLLAGPTDTQYF.

V is TRBV20-1 and J is TRBJ2-7; TCRdb reports TRBD1, a call that lacks DNA to check it against. Germline V lookup: CDR1 DFQATT, CDR2 SNEGSKA (reference sequence). The CDR3 is made up of 13 amino acids. The CDR3: CSAKTGTFREQYF.

The chain recombines TRBV12-3 or TRBV12-4 with TRBJ2-3; lacking DNA, the TRBD1 call made by TCRdb goes unchecked. This CDR3 is 18 amino acids long. This chain's CDR3 is CASSFPDSGTILTDTQYF.